What follows are 28 T cell receptor beta chains derived from one specimen sequenced in a study of cytomegalovirus exposure and HLA in healthy donors. The PCR employed 60 Vbeta primers together with 13 Jbeta primers. Sequencing used immunoSEQ multiplex PCR; TCRdb keeps in-frame clones, though not all of them. This sample yields 150,000 to 200,000 clones, of which approximately 67% are seen a single time; roughly 4.4% belongs to the top ten. Sequenced sample: PBMCs. The receptors stem from a woman under 30 in good health and CMV-seropositive.

The chain combines TRBV5-4 with TRBJ2-3, with 10 nucleotides matching TRBD2. This CDR3 has 14 amino acids. CDR1 is SGHNT, CDR2 YYREEE, per germline (reference sequence). With 6 bases clipped from V and 3 bases from J, the junction kept 4 bases outside the gene matches. As DNA, the CDR3 is TGTGCCAGCATAGTAGCGGGAGGAACAGATACGCAGTATTTT. It encodes CASIVAGGTDTQYF.

This chain joins TRBV25-1 and TRBJ1-2; D is ambiguous. Between the trimmed V and J ends, which lost 3 bases and 7 bases, there was a span of 9 bases. This CDR3 has 12 amino acids. Looked up from germline, CDR1 is MGHDK and CDR2 is SYGVNS. The chain's CDR3 is CASSDYTSGYTF. CDR3 bases: TGTGCCAGCAGTGATTACACAAGTGGCTACACCTTC.

This clone was recorded a few times. This chain connects TRBV30 to TRBJ1-6; D is unresolved. This CDR3 is built from 13 residues. The V gene lost 2 bases and the J gene lost 7 bases, with 9 bases spanning the gap. Germline V gene sequence: CDR1 GTSNPN, CDR2 SVGIG (reference sequence). The CDR3 nucleotides read TGTGCCTGGAGTTACATCCGAAATTCACCCCTCCACTTT. This encodes CAWSYIRNSPLHF.

This chain connects TRBV27 to TRBJ1-5, with TRBD1 as a possible D gene (6 bases). In germline, CDR1 is MNHEY, CDR2 SMNVEV (reference sequence). This CDR3 spans 14 amino acids. V was clipped by 4 bases and J by 7 bases, with 14 bases between them. DNA of the CDR3: TGTGCCAGCAGTTACAACAGGGAGGGGCAGCCCCAGCATTTT. It encodes CASSYNREGQPQHF.

V and J are TRBV6-6 and TRBJ2-7; 9 positions match TRBD1. J was trimmed by 3 bases and V by 2 bases; bases with no gene match: 5. CDR3 size: 15 residues. Germline CDR1 reads MNHNY; CDR2 reads SVGAGI (reference sequence). The CDR3 bases are TGTGCCAGCAGTTACGGGGGGACAGGGTTCTACGAGCAGTACTTC. Translated, it gives CASSYGGTGFYEQYF.

The chain carries TRBV7-3 and TRBJ1-1; 7 bases are a match to TRBD1. The J segment lost 5 bases and the V segment lost 4 bases, leaving 13 bases of the junction unmatched. The CDR3 contains 16 residues. Per the germline V gene, CDR1 is SGHTA and CDR2 is FQGTGA. The CDR3 DNA follows: TGTGCCAGCAGCTACAGGGGATTAAGTAGTAATACTGAAGCTTTCTTT. Protein product: CASSYRGLSSNTEAFF.

This clone was observed once. CDR3 residues: CASSVGTGFTGELFF. CDR3 DNA: TGTGCCAGCAGCGTAGGGACAGGATTCACCGGGGAGCTGTTTTTT. The V call is TRBV5-8, the J call TRBJ2-2; 8 bases agree with TRBD1. The V segment lost 4 bases and the J segment 4 bases; nucleotides outside the gene matches: 6. CDR3 length equals 15 residues. In germline, CDR1 is SGHTS, CDR2 YDEGEE.

The chain employs TRBV29-1 and TRBJ1-1, with a possible D match to TRBD1 (6 bases). CDR1 SQVTM and CDR2 ANQGSEA come from the germline V gene. There are 14 residues in the CDR3. V shed 3 bases and J shed 1 base, with 12 bases lying between them. CDR3 protein: CSVDLTGANTEAFF. CDR3 bases: TGCAGCGTTGACCTGACAGGAGCGAACACTGAAGCTTTCTTT. The variable domain in full, completed from reference TRBV29-1 and TRBJ1-1, reads SAVISQKPSRDICQRGTSLTIQCQVDSQVTMMFWYRQQPGQSLTLIATANQGSEATYESGFVIDKFPISRPNLTFSTLTVSNMSPEDSSIYLCSVDLTGANTEAFFGQGTRLTVV.

This clone was seen many times. The gene calls are TRBV15 and TRBJ2-1; TRBD1 might be the D (6 bases). This CDR3 has 15 amino acids. Germline CDR1 is LNHNV and CDR2 is YYDKDF (reference sequence). Trimming stripped 0 bases from V and 12 bases from J, with 18 bases between. The CDR3 loop reads CATSRDPLDRLAQFF. DNA for the CDR3: TGTGCCACCAGCAGAGATCCCCTTGACAGGCTTGCGCAGTTCTTC. Using reference TRBV15 and TRBJ2-1 for the parts outside the CDR3, the full variable domain is DAMVIQNPRYQVTQFGKPVTLSCSQTLNHNVMYWYQQKSSQAPKLLFHYYDKDFNNEADTPDNFQSRRPNTSFCFLDIRSPGLGDTAMYLCATSRDPLDRLAQFFGPGTRLTVL.

The gene calls are TRBV6-1 and TRBJ1-5, with 8 bases identical to TRBD1. The junction had 9 bases not matched to a gene; V was cut back by 2 bases and J by 0 bases. Germline V lookup: CDR1 MNHNS, CDR2 SASEGT. The CDR3 length is 18 residues. CDR3 residues: CASSEYDDRGYSNQPQHF. CDR3 bases: TGTGCCAGCAGTGAATATGATGACAGGGGATATAGCAATCAGCCCCAGCATTTT.

CDR3 DNA sequence: TGCGCCAGCAGCTTTCCGTCCGGGGCCAACGTCCTGACTTTC. Its translation: CASSFPSGANVLTF. V gene TRBV5-1 combines with J gene TRBJ2-6; D not resolved. This CDR3 comprises 14 residues. V was clipped by 2 bases and J by 4 bases, with 7 bases between them. Germline V gene sequence: CDR1 SGHRS, CDR2 YFSETQ.

This clone appeared a few times. J is TRBJ2-5 and V is TRBV27; 7 bases align to TRBD1. Matching the DNA end better, TRBJ2-7 makes the J call doubtful. Per the germline V gene, CDR1 is MNHEY and CDR2 is SMNVEV (reference sequence). The CDR3 covers 14 residues. CDR3 nucleotide sequence: TGTGCCAGCGCACGGGACAGTACCTCCTACGAGCAGTACTTC. Protein product: CASARDSTSYEQYF.

This clone has more than one count but fewer than ten. This CDR3 fails to terminate in the conserved phenylalanine or tryptophan, so it likely reflects a read error. Because the CDR3's place on the DNA is in doubt, the DNA is left out and the CDR3 is given as listed by TCRdb. This chain connects TRBV4-1 to TRBJ1-4; no DNA check was done on the table's D call, TRBD1. Ends included, the CDR3 has 10 residues. The germline V gene has CDR1 MGHRA and CDR2 YSYEKL. The CDR3 loop is CAHFGTGGID.

This clone has a handful of counts. The rearrangement uses TRBV5-4 and TRBJ1-2; D ambiguous. The CDR3 extends over 13 amino acids. Trimming removed 4 bases at V and 5 bases at J, with 12 bases between. Germline loops: CDR1 SGHNT, CDR2 YYREEE (reference sequence). The CDR3 loop is CASSRGSNYGYTF. The CDR3 DNA follows: TGTGCCAGCAGCCGCGGGTCAAATTATGGCTACACCTTC.

This chain connects TRBV6-5 to TRBJ1-3; D ambiguous. The ends were cut back, 6 bases at V and 7 bases at J, with 13 bases in the middle. Germline-derived CDR1 and CDR2 are MNHEY and SVGAGI. The CDR3 is made up of 13 amino acids. The CDR3 loop reads CASSQRSGNTIYF. The CDR3 DNA sequence: TGTGCCAGCAGCCAACGGTCCGGGAACACCATATATTTT.

The CDR3 protein is CASSFQTGEGGYTF. As DNA, the CDR3 is TGCGCCAGCAGCTTCCAGACAGGGGAGGGTGGCTACACCTTC. This rearrangement joins TRBV5-1 to TRBJ1-2, with 8 bases identical to TRBD1. The CDR3 is 14 residues long. CDR1 and CDR2 (germline): SGHRS, YFSETQ. Unmatched junction bases numbered 7, after V lost 2 bases and J lost 7 bases. The full variable domain, completed using reference TRBV5-1 and TRBJ1-2, is KAGVTQTPRYLIKTRGQQVTLSCSPISGHRSVSWYQQTPGQGLQFLFEYFSETQRNKGNFPGRFSGRQFSNSRSEMNVSTLELGDSALYLCASSFQTGEGGYTFGSGTRLTVV.

V gene TRBV7-2 combines with J gene TRBJ1-5; the D gene is possibly TRBD1 (6 bases). V dropped 2 bases and J dropped 1 base, with 15 bases sitting between them. The germline CDR1 and CDR2 sequences are SGHTA and FQGNSA. The CDR3 covers 17 residues. The CDR3 DNA follows: TGTGCCAGCAGCTTACTCCCACAGGGAGCGAGCAATCAGCCCCAGCATTTT. Translating gives CASSLLPQGASNQPQHF.

The chain is built from TRBV7-3 and TRBJ2-1; 11 nucleotides line up with TRBD2. J was trimmed by 6 bases and V by 5 bases; bases with no gene match: 9. CDR1 is SGHTA and CDR2 is FQGTGA in the germline V gene. This CDR3 contains 16 residues. CDR3 DNA sequence: TGTGCCAGCAGCCGAGAACTAGCGGGAGCTGGCAATGAGCAGTTCTTC. It translates to CASSRELAGAGNEQFF.

The chain joins TRBV7-8 to TRBJ1-5, with a weak D call TRBD1 (6 bases). With 0 bases removed from V and 0 bases from J, the gap between germline ends came to 9 bases. The CDR3 length is 16 residues. The germline gives CDR1 SGHVS, CDR2 FQNEAQ. CDR3 nucleotide sequence: TGTGCCAGCAGCTTAGCCGGACAGCCTAGCAATCAGCCCCAGCATTTT. Amino acid sequence: CASSLAGQPSNQPQHF. Looking up the rest from reference TRBV7-8 and TRBJ1-5 gives the full variable domain: GAGVSQSPRYKVAKRGQDVALRCDPISGHVSLFWYQQALGQGPEFLTYFQNEAQLDKSGLPSDRFFAERPEGSVSTLKIQRTQQEDSAVYLCASSLAGQPSNQPQHFGDGTRLSIL.

J is TRBJ2-5 and V is TRBV6-5; 13 bases match TRBD2. V was clipped by 6 bases and J by 7 bases; unmatched bases: 5. This CDR3 spans 14 amino acids. Germline values: CDR1 MNHEY, CDR2 SVGAGI. CDR3 sequence reads: CASRRTSGSGTQYF. In nucleotides, the CDR3 is TGTGCCAGCAGGAGGACTAGCGGGAGCGGGACCCAGTACTTC.

This chain uses TRBV7-2 with TRBJ1-4; tentatively, D is TRBD1 (6 bases). This CDR3 has 16 residues. The V gene lost 5 bases and the J gene lost 5 bases, with 18 bases spanning the gap. The germline gives CDR1 SGHTA, CDR2 FQGNSA. CDR3 region: CASSVRKTGLNEKLFF. The CDR3 DNA reads as TGTGCCAGCAGCGTTCGTAAGACAGGACTGAATGAAAAACTGTTTTTT. Filled out from reference TRBV7-2 and TRBJ1-4, the complete variable domain reads GAGVSQSPSNKVTEKGKDVELRCDPISGHTALYWYRQSLGQGLEFLIYFQGNSAPDKSGLPSDRFSAERTGGSVSTLTIQRTQQEDSAVYLCASSVRKTGLNEKLFFGSGTQLSVL.

The CDR3 DNA reads TGTGCCAGCGGACGGTCGGCAGGGGTTAGCTCTGGAAACACCATATATTTT. Protein sequence: CASGRSAGVSSGNTIYF. This chain joins TRBV6-4 and TRBJ1-3, with TRBD1 as a possible D gene (6 bases). Trimming pared 8 bases from V and 0 bases from J, leaving 20 bases between. This CDR3 is built from 17 residues. Germline V gene sequence: CDR1 MRHNA, CDR2 SNTAGT.

This clone was picked up a small number of times. The genes are TRBV21-1 and TRBJ1-4. TRBV21-1 is an annotated pseudogene. CDR3 length: 14 residues. The CDR3, as DNA: TGTGCCAGCCTCGGTAGCAGTCTTAATGAAAAACTGTTTTTT. Translated: CASLGSSLNEKLFF.

This clone has just a few counts. This chain connects TRBV5-1 to TRBJ2-5; perhaps TRBD1 as D (6 bases). Germline-derived CDR1 and CDR2 are SGHRS and YFSETQ. Trimming took 0 bases from V and 2 from J, leaving 11 bases between them. The CDR3 length is 15 residues. The CDR3 here is CASSLGWTDQETQYF. The CDR3 DNA follows: TGCGCCAGCAGCTTGGGTTGGACAGATCAAGAGACCCAGTACTTC. Combining the CDR3 with reference TRBV5-1 and TRBJ2-5 gives the whole variable domain KAGVTQTPRYLIKTRGQQVTLSCSPISGHRSVSWYQQTPGQGLQFLFEYFSETQRNKGNFPGRFSGRQFSNSRSEMNVSTLELGDSALYLCASSLGWTDQETQYFGPGTRLLVL.

The chain recombines TRBV2 with TRBJ2-7; 8 bases are shared with TRBD1. Trimming at V came to 3 bases and at J to 3 bases, leaving 16 bases not matched to a gene. Germline CDR1 and CDR2: SNHLY and FYNNEI. This CDR3 comprises 18 residues. The CDR3 coding sequence is TGTGCCAGCAGTGATGGTACAGGGGGAGAAACTATTTTCTACGAGCAGTACTTC. Translating gives CASSDGTGGETIFYEQYF.

V usage is TRBV29-1 and J usage is TRBJ2-2; the D gene is possibly TRBD2 (6 bases). The CDR3 is 12 amino acids. CDR1 and CDR2 (germline): SQVTM, ANQGSEA. Trimming shortened V by 8 bases and J by 7 bases, and 14 bases separated the two germline ends. CDR3 in amino acids: CSSLGGNGELFF. CDR3 in DNA: TGCAGCTCTCTGGGCGGGAACGGGGAGCTGTTTTTT.

This clone was seen more than once but under ten times. At the DNA level, this CDR3 is encoded by other sequences in the same sample as well. J is TRBJ1-6 and V is TRBV5-1; D is ambiguous. The CDR3 is made up of 17 amino acids. V lost 6 bases and J lost 0, with 16 bases in between. Germline CDR1 reads SGHRS; CDR2 reads YFSETQ. In nucleotides, the CDR3 is TGCGCCAGCAAAGGAGAATTGACCGTCTCCTATAATTCACCCCTCCACTTT. It is translated as CASKGELTVSYNSPLHF. Variable domain in full (rest from reference TRBV5-1 and TRBJ1-6): KAGVTQTPRYLIKTRGQQVTLSCSPISGHRSVSWYQQTPGQGLQFLFEYFSETQRNKGNFPGRFSGRQFSNSRSEMNVSTLELGDSALYLCASKGELTVSYNSPLHFGNGTRLTVT.

This clone was seen a single time. J is TRBJ1-2 and V is TRBV30, with TRBD1 identical over 9 bases. The CDR3 loop spans 15 amino acids. Per germline, CDR1 GTSNPN and CDR2 SVGIG (reference sequence). V shed 1 base, J shed 8 bases, and the junction held 11 bases outside the gene matches. The CDR3, as DNA: TGTGCCTGGAGTGGGGACAGGGCGTATTCGGAGGGCTACACCTTC. Translation gives CAWSGDRAYSEGYTF.